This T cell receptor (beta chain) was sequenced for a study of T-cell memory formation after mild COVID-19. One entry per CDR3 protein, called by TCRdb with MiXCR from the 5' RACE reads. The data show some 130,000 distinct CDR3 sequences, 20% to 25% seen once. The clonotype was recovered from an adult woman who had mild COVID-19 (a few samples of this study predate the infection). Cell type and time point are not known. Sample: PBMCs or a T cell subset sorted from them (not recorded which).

The CDR3 region is CASRTGQRNGETQYF. The DNA of the CDR3 is TGTGCCAGCAGAACGGGACAAAGAAACGGGGAGACCCAGTACTTC. The chain has TRBV28 and TRBJ2-5, with D perhaps matching TRBD1 (6 bases). Trimming stripped 6 bases from V and 5 bases from J, with 19 bases between. The CDR3 is 15 amino acids. Germline loops: CDR1 MDHEN, CDR2 SYDVKM.